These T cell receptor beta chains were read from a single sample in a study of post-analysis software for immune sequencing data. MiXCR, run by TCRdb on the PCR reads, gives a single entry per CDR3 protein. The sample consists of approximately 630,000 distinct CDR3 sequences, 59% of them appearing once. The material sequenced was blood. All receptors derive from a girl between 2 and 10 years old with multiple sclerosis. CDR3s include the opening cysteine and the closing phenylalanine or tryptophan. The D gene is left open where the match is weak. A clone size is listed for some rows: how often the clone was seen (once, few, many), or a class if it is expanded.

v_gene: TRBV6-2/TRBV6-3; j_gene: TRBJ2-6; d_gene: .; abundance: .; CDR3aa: CASSNIAANVLTF; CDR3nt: TGTGCCAGCAGCAATATAGCGGCCAACGTCCTGACTTTC
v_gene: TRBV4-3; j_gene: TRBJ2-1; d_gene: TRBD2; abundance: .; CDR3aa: CAGSQERGGHNEQFF; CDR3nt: TGCGCCGGCAGCCAAGAGCGGGGGGGCCACAATGAGCAGTTCTTC
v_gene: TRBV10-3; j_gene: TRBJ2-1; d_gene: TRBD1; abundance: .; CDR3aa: CAISYRTGGQWDEQFF; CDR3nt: TGTGCCATCAGTTACCGGACAGGGGGCCAGTGGGATGAGCAGTTCTTC
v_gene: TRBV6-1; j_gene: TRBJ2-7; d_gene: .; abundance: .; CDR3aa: CASSEALQLLSSYEQYF; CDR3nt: TGTGCCAGCAGTGAAGCGCTTCAGCTTCTGAGCTCCTACGAGCAGTACTTC
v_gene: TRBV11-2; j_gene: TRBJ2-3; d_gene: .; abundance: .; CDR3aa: CASNFRASPDTQYF; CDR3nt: TGTGCCAGCAACTTCAGAGCAAGCCCAGATACGCAGTATTTT
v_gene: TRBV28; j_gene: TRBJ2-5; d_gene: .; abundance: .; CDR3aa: CASRRNGFGEQETQYF; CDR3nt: TGTGCCAGCAGGCGTAACGGGTTTGGAGAACAAGAGACCCAGTACTTC
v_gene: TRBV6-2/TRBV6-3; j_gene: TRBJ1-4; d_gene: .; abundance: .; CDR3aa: CASSQRQEKLFF; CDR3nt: TGTGCCAGCAGTCAGCGACAGGAAAAACTGTTTTTT
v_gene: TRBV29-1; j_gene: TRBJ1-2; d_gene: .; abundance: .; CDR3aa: CSVWQATYGYTF; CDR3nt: TGCAGCGTTTGGCAGGCAACCTATGGCTACACCTTC
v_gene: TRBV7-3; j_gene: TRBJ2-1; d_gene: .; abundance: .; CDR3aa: CASSPFRGRGAPYNEQFF; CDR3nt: TGTGCCAGCAGCCCCTTTCGGGGTCGCGGAGCCCCTTACAATGAGCAGTTCTTC
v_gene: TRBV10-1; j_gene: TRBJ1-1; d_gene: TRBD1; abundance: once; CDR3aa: CASSGLQGSTMNTEAFF; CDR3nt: TGCGCCAGCAGTGGGCTACAGGGGTCGACTATGAACACTGAGGCTTTCTTT
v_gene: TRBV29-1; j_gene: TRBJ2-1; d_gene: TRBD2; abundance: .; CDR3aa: CSGGGPNSYNEQFF; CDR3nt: TGCAGCGGCGGGGGGCCTAACTCCTACAATGAGCAGTTCTTC
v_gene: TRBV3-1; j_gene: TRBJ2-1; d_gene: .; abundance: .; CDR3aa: CASSPRDGIYNEQFF; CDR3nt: TGTGCCAGCAGCCCCCGGGACGGAATTTACAATGAGCAGTTCTTC
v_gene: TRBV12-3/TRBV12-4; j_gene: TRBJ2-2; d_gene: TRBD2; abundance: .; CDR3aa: CAGSSGLAGFTGELFF; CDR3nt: TGTGCCGGCAGTTCGGGACTAGCGGGGTTCACCGGGGAGCTGTTTTTT
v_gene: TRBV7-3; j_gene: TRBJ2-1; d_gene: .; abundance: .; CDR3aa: CASSLHPGIFDEQFF; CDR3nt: TGTGCCAGCAGCTTACATCCCGGGATCTTTGATGAGCAGTTCTTC
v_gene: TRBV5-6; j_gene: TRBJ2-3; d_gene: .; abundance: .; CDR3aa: CASSLGDDTDTQYF; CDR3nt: TGTGCCAGCAGCTTGGGGGACGACACAGATACGCAGTATTTT
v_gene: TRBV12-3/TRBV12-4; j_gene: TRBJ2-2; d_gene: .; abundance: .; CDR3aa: CASKGGKDRHTGERFF; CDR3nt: TGTGCCAGCAAAGGTGGCAAGGACCGACACACCGGGGAGCGGTTTTTT
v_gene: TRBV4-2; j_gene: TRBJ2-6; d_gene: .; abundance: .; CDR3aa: CASSQDSAGSSGANVLTF; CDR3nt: TGTGCCAGCAGCCAAGATTCCGCCGGTAGCTCTGGGGCCAACGTCCTGACTTTC
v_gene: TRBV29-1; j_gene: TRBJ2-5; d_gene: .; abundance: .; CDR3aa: CSVELVQETQYF; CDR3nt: TGCAGCGTTGAACTGGTACAAGAGACCCAGTACTTC
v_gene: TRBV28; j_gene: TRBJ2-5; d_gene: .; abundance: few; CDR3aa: CASNGQDGETQYF; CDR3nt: TGTGCCAGCAATGGGCAGGACGGTGAGACCCAGTACTTC
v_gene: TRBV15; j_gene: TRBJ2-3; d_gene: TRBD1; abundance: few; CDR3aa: CATSRQGARQYF; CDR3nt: TGTGCCACCAGCAGACAGGGGGCTAGGCAGTATTTT
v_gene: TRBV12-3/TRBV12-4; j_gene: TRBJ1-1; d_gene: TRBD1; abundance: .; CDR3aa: CASRTQGQGAEAFF; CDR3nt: TGTGCCAGCAGAACCCAGGGACAGGGCGCTGAAGCTTTCTTT
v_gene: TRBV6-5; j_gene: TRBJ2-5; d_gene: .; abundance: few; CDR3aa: CASSISGTQYF; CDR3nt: TGTGCCAGCAGTATCTCCGGGACCCAGTACTTC
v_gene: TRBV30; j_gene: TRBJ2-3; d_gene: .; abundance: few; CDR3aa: CAWSAGRAGTDTQYF; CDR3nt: TGTGCCTGGAGTGCCGGCCGAGCGGGCACAGATACGCAGTATTTT
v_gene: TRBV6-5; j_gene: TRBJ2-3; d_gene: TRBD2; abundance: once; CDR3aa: CASSRLAGGIDTQYF; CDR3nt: TGTGCCAGCAGCCGATTAGCGGGGGGCATCGATACGCAGTATTTT
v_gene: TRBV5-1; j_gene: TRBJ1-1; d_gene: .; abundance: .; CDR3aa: CASSSLGVNTEAFF; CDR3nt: TGCGCCAGCAGCTCGTTGGGCGTGAACACTGAAGCTTTCTTT
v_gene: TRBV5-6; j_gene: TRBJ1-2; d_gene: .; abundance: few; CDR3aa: CASSLENRRYYGYTF; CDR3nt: TGTGCCAGCAGCTTGGAAAACAGGCGATACTATGGCTACACCTTC
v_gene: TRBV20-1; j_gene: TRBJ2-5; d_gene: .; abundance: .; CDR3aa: CSARWGEQYF; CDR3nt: TGCAGTGCTAGATGGGGAGAGCAGTACTTC
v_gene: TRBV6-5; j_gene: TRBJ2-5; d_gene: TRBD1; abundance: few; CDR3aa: CASSITRTGRETQYF; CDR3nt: TGTGCCAGCAGTATCACCCGGACAGGGCGAGAGACCCAGTACTTC
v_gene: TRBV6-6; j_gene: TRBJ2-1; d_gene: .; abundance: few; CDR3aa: CASSYVPGFGSEQFF; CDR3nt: TGTGCCAGCAGTTACGTACCCGGGTTTGGGAGTGAGCAGTTCTTC
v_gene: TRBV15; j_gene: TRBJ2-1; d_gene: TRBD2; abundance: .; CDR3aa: CATSRRRTLAGGTNEQFF; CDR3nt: TGTGCCACCAGCAGACGCCGAACTTTAGCGGGGGGTACGAATGAGCAGTTCTTC
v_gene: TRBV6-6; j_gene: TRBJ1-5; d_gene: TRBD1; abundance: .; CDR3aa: CASTASGGVIQPQHF; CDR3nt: TGTGCCAGCACCGCTTCAGGGGGCGTAATTCAGCCCCAGCATTTT
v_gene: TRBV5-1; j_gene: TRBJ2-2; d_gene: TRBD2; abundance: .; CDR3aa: CASSSLAGVETGELFF; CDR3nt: TGCGCCAGCAGCTCCCTAGCGGGAGTGGAAACCGGGGAGCTGTTTTTT
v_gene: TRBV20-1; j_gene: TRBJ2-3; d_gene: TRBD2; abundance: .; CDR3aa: CSASGLAGRTDTQYF; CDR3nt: TGCAGTGCTTCGGGACTAGCGGGACGCACAGATACGCAGTATTTT
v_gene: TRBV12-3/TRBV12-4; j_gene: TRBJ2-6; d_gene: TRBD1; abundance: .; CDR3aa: CASSSTGPNSGANVLIF; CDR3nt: TGTGCCAGCAGTTCGACAGGGCCCAACTCTGGGGCCAACGTCCTGATTTTC
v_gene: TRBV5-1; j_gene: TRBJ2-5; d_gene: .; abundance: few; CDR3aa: CASSQTTVQETQYF; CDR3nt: TGCGCCAGCAGCCAGACGACAGTTCAAGAGACCCAGTACTTC
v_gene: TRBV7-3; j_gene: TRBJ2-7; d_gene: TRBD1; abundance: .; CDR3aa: CASSLTGAAGGRSEQYF; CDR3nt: TGTGCCAGCAGCTTAACGGGAGCGGCAGGGGGAAGGTCCGAGCAGTACTTC
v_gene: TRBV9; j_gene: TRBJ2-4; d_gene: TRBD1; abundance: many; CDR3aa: CASSVGGQGAQNIQYF; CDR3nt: TGTGCCAGCAGCGTAGGGGGACAGGGAGCCCAAAACATTCAGTACTTC
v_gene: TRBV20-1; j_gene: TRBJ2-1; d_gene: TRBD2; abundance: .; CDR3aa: CSAPGAGGHEEQFF; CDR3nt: TGCAGTGCCCCCGGTGCGGGAGGGCATGAAGAGCAGTTCTTC
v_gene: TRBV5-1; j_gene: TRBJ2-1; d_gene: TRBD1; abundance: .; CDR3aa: CASSSTPDRGEFF; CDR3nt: TGCGCCAGCAGCTCGACCCCGGACAGGGGCGAGTTCTTC
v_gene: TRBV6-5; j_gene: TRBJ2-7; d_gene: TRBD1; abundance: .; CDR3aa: CASSVGTAYEQYF; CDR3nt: TGTGCCAGCAGTGTCGGGACAGCCTACGAGCAGTACTTC
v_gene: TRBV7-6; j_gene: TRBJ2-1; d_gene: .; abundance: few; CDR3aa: CASSSTLWNEQFF; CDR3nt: TGTGCCAGCAGCTCTACCCTCTGGAATGAGCAGTTCTTC
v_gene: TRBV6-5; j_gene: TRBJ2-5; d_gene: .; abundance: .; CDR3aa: CASRPGGVQETQYF; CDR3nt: TGTGCCAGCAGACCCGGGGGAGTCCAAGAGACCCAGTACTTC
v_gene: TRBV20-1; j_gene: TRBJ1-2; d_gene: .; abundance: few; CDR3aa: CSAREDLRAGYGYTF; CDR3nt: TGCAGTGCTAGAGAGGACTTAAGGGCGGGCTATGGCTACACCTTC
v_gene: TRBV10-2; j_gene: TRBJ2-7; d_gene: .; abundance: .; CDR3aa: CASYSGTPYEQYF; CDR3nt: TGCGCCAGTTATTCCGGGACCCCCTACGAGCAGTACTTC
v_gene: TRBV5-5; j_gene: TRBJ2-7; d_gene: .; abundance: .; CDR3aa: CASSSIQGSYEQYF; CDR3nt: TGTGCCAGCAGCTCCATCCAGGGTTCCTACGAGCAGTACTTC